The entry that follows covers one T cell receptor (beta chain) sequence. This clone's antigen is unknown. One base away there is no much larger clone; base qualities are not given. The sample belongs to a study of radiotherapy plus CTLA-4 blockade in lung cancer (dated by TCRdb to the late 2010s). With respect to the entire study: Among enrolled patients, under 20% had an objective response and 31% reached disease control. Paper-wide results and their limitations: The strongest predictors of response, as reported, were early dynamic changes in blood T cell clones along with a rise in serum interferon-beta after radiation. After treatment with radiotherapy and ipilimumab, TCR clones that came from tumors expanded in the peripheral blood.

Libraries came from the immunoSEQ multiplex PCR assay. As stored in TCRdb, this immuneACCESS dataset retains in-frame rearrangements with V and J assigned. A fraction of the clones does not appear; measured against another copy, unresolved V genes explain less than half of the discrepancy, and the remainder lacks a known reason. This sample holds approximately 90,000 clones; roughly 80% were observed only once. The top ten hold around 0.8% of the sample. Per the germline V gene (reference sequence), MNHNY is the CDR1 and SVGAGI is the CDR2. Trimming takes 5 bases from V and 8 bases from J, and the germline ends sit 19 bases apart. The CDR3 spans 15 residues, from the cysteine through the phenylalanine. The DNA shown is the 45-base CDR3, in frame from base 1. Focal radiation therapy combined with CTLA-4 blockade (ipilimumab) was tested in patients with chemo-refractory metastatic non-small-cell lung cancer.

The input for sequencing was peripheral blood, taken from a patient treated with radiotherapy plus ipilimumab. This receptor chain uses TRBV6-6 and TRBJ2-1; TRBD2 is possibly the D segment (5 matching bases). The sequence came from a human donor with non-small cell lung cancer who had stable disease on radiotherapy plus ipilimumab. The nucleotide sequence is given as TGTGCCAGCAGTCCCCTTCTCGCGGGCCCGTATGAGCAGTTCTTC. Its protein reads: CASSPLLAGPYEQFF.